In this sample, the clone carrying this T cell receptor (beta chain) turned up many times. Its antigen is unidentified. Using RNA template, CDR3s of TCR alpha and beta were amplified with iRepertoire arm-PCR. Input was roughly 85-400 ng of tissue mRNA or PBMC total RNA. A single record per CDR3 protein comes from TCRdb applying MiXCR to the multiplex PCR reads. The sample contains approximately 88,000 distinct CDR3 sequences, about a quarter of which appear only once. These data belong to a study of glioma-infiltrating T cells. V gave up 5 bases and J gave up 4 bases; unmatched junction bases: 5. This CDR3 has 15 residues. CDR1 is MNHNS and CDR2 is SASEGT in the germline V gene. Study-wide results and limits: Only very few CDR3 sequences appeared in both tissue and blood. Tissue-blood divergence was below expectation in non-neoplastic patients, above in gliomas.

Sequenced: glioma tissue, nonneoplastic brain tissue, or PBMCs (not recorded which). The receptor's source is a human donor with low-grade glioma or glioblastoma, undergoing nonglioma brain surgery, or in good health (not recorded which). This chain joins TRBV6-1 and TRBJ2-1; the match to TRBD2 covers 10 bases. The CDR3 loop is CASSPSGSRYNEQFF. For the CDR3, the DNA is TGTGCCAGCAGTCCTAGCGGGAGTAGATACAATGAGCAGTTCTTC.